Below, 21 T cell receptor beta chains from the same sample are listed, as sequenced in a study of T cell responses to AZD1222 COVID-19 vaccine. Clones were read by immunoSEQ multiplex PCR, and TCRdb kept only the in-frame ones, dropping some. This table holds fewer than 90,000 clones, 86% found once. The sample in question was peripheral blood, obtained 28 days after the second AZD1222 dose. The receptors originated from an adult who received the AZD1222 COVID-19 vaccine.

In its sample, this clone was seen once. V usage is TRBV27 and J usage is TRBJ2-1; 9 bases fit TRBD1. V shed 7 bases and J 4 bases; nucleotides not matched to a gene: 5. Germline V gives CDR1 MNHEY, CDR2 SMNVEV (reference sequence). This CDR3 comprises 14 residues. The CDR3 DNA follows: TGTGCCAGCACCCAGGGACAGGGTTACAATGAGCAGTTCTTC. Translating gives CASTQGQGYNEQFF.

The genes are TRBV4-2 and TRBJ1-4; 9 bases agree with TRBD1. The CDR3 has 20 amino acids. V lost 0 bases, J lost 1 base, and 12 bases stayed unmatched. The germline CDR1 and CDR2 sequences are LGHNA and YNFKEQ. The CDR3 DNA reads TGTGCCAGCAGCCAAGATACCGGGACAGGGTCGTATGGAACTAATGAAAAACTGTTTTTT. Its translation: CASSQDTGTGSYGTNEKLFF.

This clone was detected only a few times. The rearrangement links TRBV5-6 to TRBJ1-5, with D perhaps matching TRBD1 (5 bases). CDR1 is SGHDT, CDR2 YYEEEE, per germline. The CDR3 runs 16 residues. V lost 0 bases to trimming and J lost 5 bases, with 15 bases between them. CDR3 nucleotides: TGTGCCAGCAGCTTGGGGGCAGGGAGTCTCGATCAGCCCCAGCATTTT. Translated: CASSLGAGSLDQPQHF.

V and J are TRBV11-2 and TRBJ1-2; 7 nucleotides align to TRBD1. CDR1 and CDR2 from the germline V gene are SGHAT and FQNNGV. The V segment lost 5 bases and the J segment 4 bases; nucleotides outside the gene matches: 13. This CDR3 comprises 16 residues. The CDR3 here is CASSLQPDRVAYGYTF. CDR3 bases: TGTGCCAGCAGCCTACAACCCGACAGGGTGGCCTATGGCTACACCTTC.

The chain recombines TRBV19 with TRBJ1-5, with 8 bases that match TRBD1. The CDR3 extends over 17 amino acids. Germline values: CDR1 LNHDA, CDR2 SQIVND (reference sequence). Trimming removed 4 bases from V and 0 bases from J; junction bases left unmatched: 8. CDR3 region: CASSRGTGLYSNQPQHF. The CDR3 bases are TGTGCCAGTAGTAGAGGGACAGGCCTATATAGCAATCAGCCCCAGCATTTT.

The chain uses TRBV6-2 or TRBV6-3 and TRBJ1-5; 7 bases map to TRBD1. Germline values: CDR1 MNHEY, CDR2 SVGEGT. The CDR3 contains 17 residues. The ends lost 2 bases at V and 4 bases at J; junction bases unmatched: 11. CDR3 in DNA: TGTGCCAGCAGTTACACTATCGAAAAGGGGGCAAATCAGCCCCAGCATTTT. Translating gives CASSYTIEKGANQPQHF.

The CDR3 region is CASVDRGNQPQHF. The DNA for the CDR3 is TGTGCCAGCGTGGACAGGGGCAATCAGCCCCAGCATTTT. This sequence joins TRBV28 and TRBJ1-5, with TRBD1 matching 8 bases. This CDR3 region has 13 residues. Germline assignment: CDR1 MDHEN and CDR2 SYDVKM. The ends lost 8 bases at V and 2 bases at J; junction bases unmatched: 2.

V gene TRBV6-1 combines with J gene TRBJ1-5; D gene ambiguous. The V end was cut by 2 bases, the J end by 4 bases, with 9 bases between. This CDR3 spans 14 amino acids. Germline CDR1 MNHNS, CDR2 SASEGT. CDR3: CASSEWAGNQPQHF. CDR3 coding DNA: TGTGCCAGCAGTGAATGGGCGGGGAATCAGCCCCAGCATTTT.

The chain links TRBV10-3 to TRBJ1-1, with unresolved D. The CDR3 is 14 residues long. V was shortened by 7 bases and J by 1 base, with 13 bases between the two germline ends. From germline, CDR1 is ENHRY and CDR2 SYGVKD. CDR3 protein: CAIIPRSGNTEAFF. In DNA, the CDR3 is TGTGCCATCATTCCTCGGTCAGGGAACACTGAAGCTTTCTTT.

The rearrangement links TRBV19 to TRBJ1-1; 7 bases line up with TRBD1. V was pared by 6 bases and J by 0 bases, with 16 bases of the junction left unmatched. The CDR3 spans 18 residues. Germline V gene lookup returns CDR1 LNHDA and CDR2 SQIVND (reference sequence). The CDR3 loop is CASRNTRGQTHMNTEAFF. In nucleotides, the CDR3 is TGTGCCAGTAGAAACACCAGGGGACAGACACACATGAACACTGAAGCTTTCTTT.

The J gene is TRBJ1-2, the V gene TRBV19; 8 positions agree with TRBD1. This CDR3 is built from 15 residues. Looked up from germline, CDR1 is LNHDA and CDR2 is SQIVND (reference sequence). V gave up 7 bases and J gave up 5 bases; unmatched junction bases: 12. The CDR3 region has the DNA TGTGCCAGTAAAGATCTCCAGGGGGCTACTTATGGCTACACCTTC. Protein: CASKDLQGATYGYTF.

The chain has TRBV9 and TRBJ2-1; D may be TRBD2 (5 bases). There are 15 residues in the CDR3. CDR1 SGDLS and CDR2 YYNGEE come from the germline V gene. Trimming removed 0 bases from V and 0 bases from J, with 7 bases in between. The CDR3 protein is CASSVDTSSYNEQFF. Written as DNA, the CDR3 is TGTGCCAGCAGCGTAGACACTAGCTCCTACAATGAGCAGTTCTTC.

A few counts support this clone. The CDR3 sequence is CASSLSALGTYEQYF. In nucleotides, the CDR3 is TGTGCCAGCAGTTTATCAGCCCTTGGGACCTACGAGCAGTACTTC. The genes are TRBV27 and TRBJ2-7, with unresolved D. CDR1 MNHEY and CDR2 SMNVEV come from the germline V gene (reference sequence). The V end lost 0 bases, the J end lost 2 bases, and 11 bases lay between the germline ends. This CDR3 spans 15 amino acids.

The chain uses TRBV6-6 and TRBJ2-1, with 8 bases fitting TRBD1. This CDR3 has 14 residues. Germline loops: CDR1 MNHNY, CDR2 SVGAGI (reference sequence). V dropped 5 bases and J dropped 2; count of bases not matched to a gene: 2. The CDR3 sequence is CASSDRGAYNEQFF. The CDR3 nucleotides read TGTGCCAGCAGTGACAGGGGCGCCTACAATGAGCAGTTCTTC.

The genes are TRBV28 and TRBJ1-6; D perhaps matches TRBD1 (5 bases). The CDR3 totals 18 residues. Between the trimmed V and J ends, which lost 3 bases and 7 bases, there was a span of 22 bases. Looked up from germline, CDR1 is MDHEN and CDR2 is SYDVKM. DNA of the CDR3: TGTGCCAGCAGTTTCCCGGATAGAGGGGACCCACAAAATTCACCCCTCCACTTT. Residues: CASSFPDRGDPQNSPLHF.

The chain joins TRBV6-2 or TRBV6-3 to TRBJ1-5; no clear D. CDR3 size: 14 residues. The V gene lost 0 bases and the J gene lost 7 bases, with 10 bases spanning the gap. Germline CDR1 and CDR2: MNHEY and SVGEGT. The CDR3 DNA follows: TGTGCCAGCAGTTACTCGTCAGCCAGGCAGCCCCAGCATTTT. This translates into CASSYSSARQPQHF.

The chain employs TRBV2 and TRBJ2-7, with 8 bases that match TRBD1. Looked up from germline, CDR1 is SNHLY and CDR2 is FYNNEI. V lost 9 bases and J lost 2; bases outside the gene matches: 12. The CDR3 consists of 15 residues. The CDR3 bases are TGTGCCAGAACGCAACAGGGGGACCATACCTACGAGCAGTACTTC. Translation gives CARTQQGDHTYEQYF. Variable domain in full (rest from reference TRBV2 and TRBJ2-7): EPEVTQTPSHQVTQMGQEVILRCVPISNHLYFYWYRQILGQKVEFLVSFYNNEISEKSEIFDDQFSVERPDGSNFTLKIRSTKLEDSAMYFCARTQQGDHTYEQYFGPGTRLTVT.

The chain uses TRBV28 and TRBJ2-7; TRBD1 agrees at 10 bases. The CDR3 consists of 13 residues. The V gene's germline CDR1 is MDHEN and CDR2 SYDVKM. The J segment lost 5 bases and the V segment lost 5 bases, leaving 3 bases of the junction unmatched. CDR3 sequence: CASSTGQGNEQYF. The DNA for the CDR3 is TGTGCCAGCAGTACGGGACAGGGGAACGAGCAGTACTTC.

The rearrangement joins TRBV28 to TRBJ1-1; D is uncertain. This CDR3 spans 15 amino acids. The V gene lost 6 bases and the J gene lost 4 bases, with 18 bases spanning the gap. Germline values: CDR1 MDHEN, CDR2 SYDVKM. The CDR3 region is CASSPPGRGGTEAFF. The CDR3 DNA reads as TGTGCCAGCAGCCCCCCGGGGAGAGGTGGCACTGAAGCTTTCTTT.

This clone was counted only a few times. This rearrangement joins TRBV25-1 to TRBJ2-1, with D maybe TRBD2 (6 bases). This CDR3 contains 12 residues. Looked up from germline, CDR1 is MGHDK and CDR2 is SYGVNS. The V gene lost 5 bases and the J gene lost 6 bases, with 8 bases spanning the gap. The CDR3 protein is CASSPGGNEQFF. The CDR3 region has the DNA TGTGCCAGCAGTCCCGGGGGCAATGAGCAGTTCTTC.

CDR3 amino acids: CASSSSGRGYEQYF. CDR3 in DNA: TGTGCCAGCAGCTCTAGCGGGAGAGGCTACGAGCAGTACTTC. The rearrangement uses TRBV7-6 and TRBJ2-7, with TRBD2 identical over 10 bases. The V gene end was trimmed by 4 bases and the J gene end by 3 bases; junction bases not matched to a gene: 3. Germline V gene lookup returns CDR1 SGHVS and CDR2 FNYEAQ. The CDR3 contains 14 residues.